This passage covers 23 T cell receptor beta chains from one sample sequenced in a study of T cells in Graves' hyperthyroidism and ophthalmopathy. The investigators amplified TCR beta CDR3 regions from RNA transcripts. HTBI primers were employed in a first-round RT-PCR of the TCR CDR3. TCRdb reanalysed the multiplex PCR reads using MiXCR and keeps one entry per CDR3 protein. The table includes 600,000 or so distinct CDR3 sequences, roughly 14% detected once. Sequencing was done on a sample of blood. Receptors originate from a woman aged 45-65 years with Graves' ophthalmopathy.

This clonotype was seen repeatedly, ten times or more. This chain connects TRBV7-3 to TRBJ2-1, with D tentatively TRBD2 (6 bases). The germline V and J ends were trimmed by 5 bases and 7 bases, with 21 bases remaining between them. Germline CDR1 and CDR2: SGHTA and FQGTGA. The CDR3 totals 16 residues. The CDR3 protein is CASSPTGGGFFNEQFF. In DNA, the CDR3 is TGTGCCAGCAGCCCGACCGGGGGAGGCTTCTTTAATGAGCAGTTCTTC.

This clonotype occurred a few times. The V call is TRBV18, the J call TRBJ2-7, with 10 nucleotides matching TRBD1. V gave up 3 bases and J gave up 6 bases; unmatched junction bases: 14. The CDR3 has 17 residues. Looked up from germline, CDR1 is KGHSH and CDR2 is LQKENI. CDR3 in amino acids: CASSPRTPGQGQGEQYF. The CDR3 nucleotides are TGTGCCAGCTCACCCCGAACGCCGGGACAGGGGCAGGGCGAGCAGTACTTC.

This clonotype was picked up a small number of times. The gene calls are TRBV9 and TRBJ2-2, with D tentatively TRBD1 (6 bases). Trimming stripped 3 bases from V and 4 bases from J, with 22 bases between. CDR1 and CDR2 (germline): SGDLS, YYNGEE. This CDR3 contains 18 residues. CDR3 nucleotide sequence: TGTGCCAGCAGCGACTCCCCGGTCCCGGGACAACCCACCGGGGAGCTGTTTTTT. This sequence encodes CASSDSPVPGQPTGELFF.

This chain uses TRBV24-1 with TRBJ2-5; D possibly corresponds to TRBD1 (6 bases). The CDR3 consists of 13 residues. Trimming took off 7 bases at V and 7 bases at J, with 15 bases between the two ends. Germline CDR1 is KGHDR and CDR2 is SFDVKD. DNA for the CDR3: TGTGCCACCAGCGGGACAACTCACGGGACCCAGTACTTC. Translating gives CATSGTTHGTQYF.

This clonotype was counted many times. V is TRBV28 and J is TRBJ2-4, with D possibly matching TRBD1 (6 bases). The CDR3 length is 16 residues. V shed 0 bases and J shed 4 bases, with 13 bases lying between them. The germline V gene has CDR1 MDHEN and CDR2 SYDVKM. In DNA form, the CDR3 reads TGTGCCAGCAGTTTATGGGGAAACGGACAGAAAAACATTCAGTACTTC. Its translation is CASSLWGNGQKNIQYF.

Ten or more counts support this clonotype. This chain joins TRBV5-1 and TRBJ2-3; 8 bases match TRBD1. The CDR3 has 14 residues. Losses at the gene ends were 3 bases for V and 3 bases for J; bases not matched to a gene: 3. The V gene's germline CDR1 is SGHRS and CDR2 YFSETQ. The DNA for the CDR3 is TGCGCCAGCAGCTCAAGACAGGGGACAGATACGCAGTATTTT. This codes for CASSSRQGTDTQYF. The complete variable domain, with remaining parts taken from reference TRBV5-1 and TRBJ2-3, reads KAGVTQTPRYLIKTRGQQVTLSCSPISGHRSVSWYQQTPGQGLQFLFEYFSETQRNKGNFPGRFSGRQFSNSRSEMNVSTLELGDSALYLCASSSRQGTDTQYFGPGTRLTVL.

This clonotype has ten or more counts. The CDR3 sequence: CAWSTRQGAYEQYF. The CDR3 coding sequence is TGTGCCTGGAGTACACGACAGGGGGCCTACGAGCAGTACTTC. This chain links TRBV30 with TRBJ2-7; 9 positions agree with TRBD1. V was clipped by 2 bases and J by 2 bases; unmatched bases: 4. In germline, CDR1 is GTSNPN, CDR2 SVGIG (reference sequence). This CDR3 comprises 14 residues.

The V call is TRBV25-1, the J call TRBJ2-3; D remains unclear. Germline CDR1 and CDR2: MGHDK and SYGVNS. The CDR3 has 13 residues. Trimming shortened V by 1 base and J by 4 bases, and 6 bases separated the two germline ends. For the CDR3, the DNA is TGTGCCAGCAGTGAATTCACTTCAGATACGCAGTATTTT. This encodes CASSEFTSDTQYF.

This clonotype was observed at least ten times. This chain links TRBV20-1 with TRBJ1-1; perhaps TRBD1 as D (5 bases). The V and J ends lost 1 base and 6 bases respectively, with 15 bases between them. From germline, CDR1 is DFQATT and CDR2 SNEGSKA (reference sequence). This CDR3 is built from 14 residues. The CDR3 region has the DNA TGCAGTGCTAGAGTCCTATCAGGGACGGCTGAAGCTTTCTTT. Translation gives CSARVLSGTAEAFF.

The CDR3 bases are TGCAGTGCTAGATTCTGGCGGGGCTCCCCGAACACCGGGGAGCTGTTTTTT. Encoded protein: CSARFWRGSPNTGELFF. The J gene is TRBJ2-2, the V gene TRBV20-1; possibly TRBD2 for D (6 bases). Trimming took off 2 bases at V and 0 bases at J, with 16 bases between the two ends. This CDR3 region has 17 residues. Germline V CDR1 and CDR2: DFQATT, SNEGSKA (reference sequence).

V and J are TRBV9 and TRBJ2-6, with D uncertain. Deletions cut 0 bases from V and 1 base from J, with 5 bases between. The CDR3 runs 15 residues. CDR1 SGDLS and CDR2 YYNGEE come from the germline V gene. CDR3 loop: CASSVGRSGANVLTF. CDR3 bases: TGTGCCAGCAGCGTAGGCAGGTCTGGGGCCAACGTCCTGACTTTC.

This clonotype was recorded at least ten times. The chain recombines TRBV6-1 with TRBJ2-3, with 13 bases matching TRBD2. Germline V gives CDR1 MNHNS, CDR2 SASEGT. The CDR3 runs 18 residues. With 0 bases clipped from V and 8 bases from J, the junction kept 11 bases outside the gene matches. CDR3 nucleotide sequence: TGTGCCAGCAGTGAAGCCTCAACTAGCGGGAGGGCTGCCGGTACGCAGTATTTT. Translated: CASSEASTSGRAAGTQYF.

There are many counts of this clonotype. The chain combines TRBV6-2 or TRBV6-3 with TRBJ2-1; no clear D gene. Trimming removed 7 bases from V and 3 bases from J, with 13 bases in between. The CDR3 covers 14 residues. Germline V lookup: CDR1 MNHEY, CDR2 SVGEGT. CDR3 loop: CASTVNSYYNEQFF. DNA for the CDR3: TGTGCCAGCACCGTAAACAGTTACTACAATGAGCAGTTCTTC.

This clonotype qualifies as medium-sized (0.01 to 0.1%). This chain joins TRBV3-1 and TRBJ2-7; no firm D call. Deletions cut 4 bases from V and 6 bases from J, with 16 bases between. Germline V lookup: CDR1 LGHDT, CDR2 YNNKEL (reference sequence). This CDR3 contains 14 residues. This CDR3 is CASSLGRGVGEQYF. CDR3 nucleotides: TGTGCCAGCAGCCTGGGTCGAGGCGTGGGCGAGCAGTACTTC.

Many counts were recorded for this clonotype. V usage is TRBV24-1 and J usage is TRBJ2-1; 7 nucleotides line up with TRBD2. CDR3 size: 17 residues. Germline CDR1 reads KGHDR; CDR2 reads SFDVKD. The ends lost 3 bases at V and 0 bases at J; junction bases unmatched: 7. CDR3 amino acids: CATSDTQGGSSYNEQFF. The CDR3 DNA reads TGTGCCACCAGTGATACCCAGGGCGGGAGCTCCTACAATGAGCAGTTCTTC.

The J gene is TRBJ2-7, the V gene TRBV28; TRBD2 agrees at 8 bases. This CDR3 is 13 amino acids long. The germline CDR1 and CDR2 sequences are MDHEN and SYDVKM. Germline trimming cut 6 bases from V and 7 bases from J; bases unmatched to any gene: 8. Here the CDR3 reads CASSPGGWREQYF. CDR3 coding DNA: TGTGCCAGCAGCCCGGGGGGGTGGAGAGAGCAGTACTTC.

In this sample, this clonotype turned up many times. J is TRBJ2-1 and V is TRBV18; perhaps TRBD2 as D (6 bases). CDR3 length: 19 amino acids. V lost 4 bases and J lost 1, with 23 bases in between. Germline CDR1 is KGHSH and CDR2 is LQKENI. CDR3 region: CASSQQSGGLSASYNEQFF. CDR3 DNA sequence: TGTGCCAGCTCACAACAAAGCGGAGGGTTGTCAGCTTCCTACAATGAGCAGTTCTTC.

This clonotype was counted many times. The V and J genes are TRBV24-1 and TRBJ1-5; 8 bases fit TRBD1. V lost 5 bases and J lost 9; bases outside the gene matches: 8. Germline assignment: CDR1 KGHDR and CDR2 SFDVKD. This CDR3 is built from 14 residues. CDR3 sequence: CATSVGTGSGPQHF. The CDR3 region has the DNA TGTGCCACCAGTGTTGGGACAGGTTCTGGGCCCCAGCATTTT.

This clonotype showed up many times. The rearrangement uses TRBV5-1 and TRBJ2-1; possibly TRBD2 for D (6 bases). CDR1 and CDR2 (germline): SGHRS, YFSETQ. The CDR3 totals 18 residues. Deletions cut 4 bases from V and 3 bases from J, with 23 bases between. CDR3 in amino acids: CASSGPGGEDTYYNEQFF. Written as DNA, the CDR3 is TGCGCCAGCAGCGGGCCCGGGGGTGAGGATACCTACTACAATGAGCAGTTCTTC.

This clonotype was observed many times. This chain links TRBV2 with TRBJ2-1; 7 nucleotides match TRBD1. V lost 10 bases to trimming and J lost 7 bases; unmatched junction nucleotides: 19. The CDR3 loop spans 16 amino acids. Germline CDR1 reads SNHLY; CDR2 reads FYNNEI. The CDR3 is CANPIRTGVMANEQFF. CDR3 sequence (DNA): TGTGCCAACCCGATCAGAACAGGGGTCATGGCGAATGAGCAGTTCTTC.

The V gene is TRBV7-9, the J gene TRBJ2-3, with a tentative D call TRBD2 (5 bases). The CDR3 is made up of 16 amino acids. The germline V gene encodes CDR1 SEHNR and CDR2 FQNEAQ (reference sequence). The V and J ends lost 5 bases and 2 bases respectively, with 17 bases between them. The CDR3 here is CASSPRASPSTDTQYF. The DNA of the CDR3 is TGTGCCAGCAGCCCCCGGGCTAGCCCCTCCACAGATACGCAGTATTTT.

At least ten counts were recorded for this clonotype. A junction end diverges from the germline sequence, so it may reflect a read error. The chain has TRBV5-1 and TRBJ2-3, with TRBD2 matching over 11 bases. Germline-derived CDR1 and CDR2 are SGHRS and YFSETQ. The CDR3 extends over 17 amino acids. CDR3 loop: CASTLALAGGSTDTQYF. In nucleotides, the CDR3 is TGCGCCAGCACCTTGGCCCTAGCGGGAGGCAGCACAGATACGCAGTATTTT.

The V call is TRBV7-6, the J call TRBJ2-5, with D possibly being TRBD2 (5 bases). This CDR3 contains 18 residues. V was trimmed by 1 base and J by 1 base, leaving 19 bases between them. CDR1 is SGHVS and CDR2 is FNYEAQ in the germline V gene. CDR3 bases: TGTGCCAGCAGCTTAGTGGAGTCGGTCGGCGGGTTCCAAGAGACCCAGTACTTC. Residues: CASSLVESVGGFQETQYF.